This T cell receptor beta chain emerged from a study of shared clonotypes between healthy human individuals. Germline V gene data show CDR1 as SGHAT and CDR2 as FQNNGV. This CDR3 region has 17 residues. V lost 1 base to trimming and J lost 8 bases, with 21 bases between them. CD45RO-negative, CCR7-selected cells formed the naive CD8 fraction, which excluded terminally differentiated effector memory CD45RA+ cells. Assay: immunoSEQ multiplex PCR; the TCRdb copy retains only in-frame clones and omits some. Of about 2.1 million clones listed, 93% are singletons. The sequenced material came from naive CD8+ T cells from PBMCs. The V and J genes are TRBV11-2 and TRBJ2-1; a weak D match, TRBD1 (6 bases). The clonotype comes from a man between 18 and 35 years old in good health. Some clones in this sample may be carry-over from other donors' samples. The CDR3 loop reads CASSLGGRTLRGDEQFF. DNA for the CDR3: TGTGCCAGCAGCTTAGGGGGGCGGACTCTGCGAGGGGATGAGCAGTTCTTC.